This TCR beta chain was recorded in a study of Graves' ophthalmopathy and Graves' hyperthyroidism. Overall study: Over 18 months of follow-up, stable hyperthyroidism required that no ophthalmopathy appear.

Study-wide findings and caveats: A majority of expanded thyroid clonotypes exceeding 0.001 frequency were likewise present in blood.

V was pared by 3 bases and J by 4 bases, with 13 bases between. The CDR3 length is 16 residues. CDR1 and CDR2 (germline): MGHDK, SYGVNS. About this clonotype: Its antigen is still unknown.

RNA transcripts were the template, and TCR beta CDR3 regions were amplified from them. Scientists carried out first-round RT-PCR using HTBI primers and then a second-round multiplex PCR. MiXCR, run by TCRdb on the multiplex PCR reads, gives a single entry per CDR3 protein. This table holds about 1.2 million distinct CDR3 sequences, roughly 35% found once. If patients had other autoimmune diseases, uncontrolled infections, pregnancy or lactation, they were excluded. The V and J genes are TRBV25-1 and TRBJ2-6; D may match TRBD1 or TRBD2 (5 bases each). This clonotype was sampled from an adult man with Graves' hyperthyroidism. Sequencing was performed on peripheral blood or thyroid tissue (not recorded which). The CDR3 is CASSDVGTAGANVLTF. The CDR3 DNA is TGTGCCAGCAGTGATGTTGGGACGGCCGGGGCCAACGTCCTGACTTTC.